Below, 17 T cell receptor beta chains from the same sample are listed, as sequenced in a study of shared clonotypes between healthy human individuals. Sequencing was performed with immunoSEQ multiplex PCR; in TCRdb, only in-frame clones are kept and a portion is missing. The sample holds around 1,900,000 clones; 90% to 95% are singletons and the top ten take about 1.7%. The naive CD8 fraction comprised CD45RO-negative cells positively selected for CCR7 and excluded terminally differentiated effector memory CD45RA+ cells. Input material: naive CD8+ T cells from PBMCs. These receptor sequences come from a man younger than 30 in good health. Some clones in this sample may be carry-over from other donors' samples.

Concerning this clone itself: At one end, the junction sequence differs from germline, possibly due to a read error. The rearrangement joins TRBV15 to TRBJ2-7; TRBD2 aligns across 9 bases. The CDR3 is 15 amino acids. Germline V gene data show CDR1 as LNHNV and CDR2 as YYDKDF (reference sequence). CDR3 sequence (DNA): TGTGCCACCAGCAGAGGGGGGACTAGCTCCCACGAGCAGTACTTC. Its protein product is CATSRGGTSSHEQYF.

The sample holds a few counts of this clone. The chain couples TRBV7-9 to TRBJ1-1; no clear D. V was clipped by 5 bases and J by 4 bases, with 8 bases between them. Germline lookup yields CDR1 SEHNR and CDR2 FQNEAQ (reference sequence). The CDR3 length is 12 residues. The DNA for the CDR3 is TGTGCCAGCAGCCCCAGGTTCACTGAAGCTTTCTTT. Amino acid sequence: CASSPRFTEAFF.

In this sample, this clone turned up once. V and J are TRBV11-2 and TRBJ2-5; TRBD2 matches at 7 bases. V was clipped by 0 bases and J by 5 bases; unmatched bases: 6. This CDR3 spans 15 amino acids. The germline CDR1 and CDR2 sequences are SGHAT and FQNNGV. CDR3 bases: TGTGCCAGCAGCTTAGACCTCAGCGGGATTGAGACCCAGTACTTC. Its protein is CASSLDLSGIETQYF. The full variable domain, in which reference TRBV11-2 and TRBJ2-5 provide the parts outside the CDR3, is EAGVAQSPRYKIIEKRQSVAFWCNPISGHATLYWYQQILGQGPKLLIQFQNNGVVDDSQLPKDRFSAERLKGVDSTLKIQPAKLEDSAVYLCASSLDLSGIETQYFGPGTRLLVL.

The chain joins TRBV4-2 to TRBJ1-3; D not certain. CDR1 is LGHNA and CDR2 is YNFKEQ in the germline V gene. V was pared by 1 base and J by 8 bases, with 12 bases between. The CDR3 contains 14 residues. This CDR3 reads CASSQVSLGDTIYF. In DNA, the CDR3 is TGTGCCAGCAGCCAAGTTTCCCTTGGCGACACCATATATTTT.

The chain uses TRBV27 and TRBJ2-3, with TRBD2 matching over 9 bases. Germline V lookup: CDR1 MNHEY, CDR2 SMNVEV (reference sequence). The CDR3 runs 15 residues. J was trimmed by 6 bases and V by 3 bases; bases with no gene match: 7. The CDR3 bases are TGTGCCAGCAGTTTTAGTAGCGGGAGTGGGGATACGCAGTATTTT. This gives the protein CASSFSSGSGDTQYF.

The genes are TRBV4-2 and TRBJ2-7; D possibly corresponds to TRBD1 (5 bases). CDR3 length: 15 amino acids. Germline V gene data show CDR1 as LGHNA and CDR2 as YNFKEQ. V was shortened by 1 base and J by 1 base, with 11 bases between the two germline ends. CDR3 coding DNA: TGTGCCAGCAGCCAAGGGTTAGGGGTTTCCTACGAGCAGTACTTC. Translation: CASSQGLGVSYEQYF.

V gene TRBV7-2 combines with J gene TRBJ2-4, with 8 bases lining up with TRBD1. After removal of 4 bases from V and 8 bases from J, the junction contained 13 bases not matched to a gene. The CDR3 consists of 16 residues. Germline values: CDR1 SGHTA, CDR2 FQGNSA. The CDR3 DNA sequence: TGTGCCAGCAGCTGGGCCCAGGGGGCGCCTTTTGACATTCAGTACTTC. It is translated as CASSWAQGAPFDIQYF.

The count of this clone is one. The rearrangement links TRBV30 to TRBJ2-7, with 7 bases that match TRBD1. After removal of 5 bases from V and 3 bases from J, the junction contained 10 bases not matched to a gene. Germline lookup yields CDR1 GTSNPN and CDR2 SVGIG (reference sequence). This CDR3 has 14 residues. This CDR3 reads CAWAHRDRYYEQYF. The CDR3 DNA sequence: TGTGCCTGGGCCCATCGGGACAGATACTACGAGCAGTACTTC.

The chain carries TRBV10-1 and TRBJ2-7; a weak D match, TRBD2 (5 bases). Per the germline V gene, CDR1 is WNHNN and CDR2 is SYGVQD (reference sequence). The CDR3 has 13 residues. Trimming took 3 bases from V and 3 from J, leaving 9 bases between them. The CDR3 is CASSEAVDYEQYF. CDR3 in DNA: TGCGCCAGCAGTGAAGCGGTAGACTACGAGCAGTACTTC.

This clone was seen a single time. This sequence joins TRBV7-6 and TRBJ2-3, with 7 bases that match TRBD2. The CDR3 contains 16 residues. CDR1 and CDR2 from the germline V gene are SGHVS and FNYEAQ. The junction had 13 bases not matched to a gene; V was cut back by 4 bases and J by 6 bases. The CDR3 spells CASSWGDGGRYDTQYF. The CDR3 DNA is TGTGCCAGCAGCTGGGGAGACGGCGGGAGATATGATACGCAGTATTTT.

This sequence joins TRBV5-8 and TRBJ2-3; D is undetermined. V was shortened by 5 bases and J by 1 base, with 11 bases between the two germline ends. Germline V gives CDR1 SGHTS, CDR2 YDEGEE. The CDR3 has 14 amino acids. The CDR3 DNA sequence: TGTGCCAGCAGGCCGGCCATAGGCACAGATACGCAGTATTTT. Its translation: CASRPAIGTDTQYF.

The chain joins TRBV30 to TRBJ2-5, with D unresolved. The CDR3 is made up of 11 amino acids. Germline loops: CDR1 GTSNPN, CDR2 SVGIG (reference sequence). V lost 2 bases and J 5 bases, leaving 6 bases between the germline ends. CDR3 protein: CAWSHGETQYF. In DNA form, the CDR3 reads TGTGCCTGGAGTCACGGGGAGACCCAGTACTTC.

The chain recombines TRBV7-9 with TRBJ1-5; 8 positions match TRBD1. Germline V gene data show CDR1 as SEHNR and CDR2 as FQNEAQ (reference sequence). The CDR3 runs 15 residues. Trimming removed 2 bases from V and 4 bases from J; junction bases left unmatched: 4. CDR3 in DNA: TGTGCCAGCAGCTTATTTACAGGGGGGAATCAGCCCCAGCATTTT. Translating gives CASSLFTGGNQPQHF.

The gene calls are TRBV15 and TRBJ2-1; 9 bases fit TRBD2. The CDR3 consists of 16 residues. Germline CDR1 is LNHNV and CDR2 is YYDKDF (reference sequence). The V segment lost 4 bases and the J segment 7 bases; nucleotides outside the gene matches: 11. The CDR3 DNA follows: TGTGCCACCAGCATCGGGCGGGAGGGCCGTTTGAATGAGCAGTTCTTC. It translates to CATSIGREGRLNEQFF.

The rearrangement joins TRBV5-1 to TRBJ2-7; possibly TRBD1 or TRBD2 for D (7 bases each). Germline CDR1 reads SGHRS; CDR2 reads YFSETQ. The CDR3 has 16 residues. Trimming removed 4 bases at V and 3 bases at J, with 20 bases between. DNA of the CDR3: TGCGCCAGCAGCGGGGGGAGCGGGACAGACCACTACGAGCAGTACTTC. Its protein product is CASSGGSGTDHYEQYF.

CDR3 in amino acids: CASSQGTVREQYF. The CDR3, as DNA: TGTGCCAGCAGCCAGGGGACCGTAAGGGAGCAGTACTTC. The genes are TRBV27 and TRBJ2-7, with D possibly matching TRBD1 (6 bases). The CDR3 is 13 amino acids. V was pared by 6 bases and J by 7 bases, with 16 bases between. Germline CDR1 is MNHEY and CDR2 is SMNVEV (reference sequence).

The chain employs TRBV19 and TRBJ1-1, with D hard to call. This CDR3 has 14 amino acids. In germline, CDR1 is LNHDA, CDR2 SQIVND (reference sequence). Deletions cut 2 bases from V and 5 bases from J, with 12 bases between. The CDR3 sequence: CASSITPAGTEAFF. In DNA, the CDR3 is TGTGCCAGTAGTATAACACCCGCGGGGACTGAAGCTTTCTTT.